Listed below are T cell receptor beta chains from one sample, sequenced in a study of cytomegalovirus exposure and HLA in healthy donors. Libraries were prepared by immunoSEQ multiplex PCR; TCRdb keeps only in-frame clonotypes and omits some of them. The sample has about 160,000 clones; around 84% are singletons. Input material: PBMCs. These receptors were obtained from a young man in good health and CMV-seropositive. Each CDR3 is given with its conserved first and last residue. The D gene is left open where the match is weak. Size is omitted from some rows. Given values are once, few, many or a class for expanded clones.

v_call	clone_size	d_call	j_call	cdr3_aa	cdr3_nt
TRBV2	-	-	TRBJ2-4	CASRKWGSTGSIQYF	TGTGCCAGCAGGAAATGGGGTAGTACAGGTAGCATTCAGTACTTC
TRBV9	-	TRBD2	TRBJ2-3	CASSASGGARDTQYF	TGTGCCAGCAGCGCAAGCGGGGGGGCCCGGGATACGCAGTATTTT
TRBV11-2	-	TRBD2	TRBJ2-7	CASSSPGLEYEQYF	TGTGCCAGCAGTTCACCGGGACTAGAATACGAGCAGTACTTC
TRBV2	-	TRBD2	TRBJ2-1	CASSEMRLAGYNEQFF	TGTGCCAGCAGTGAAATGAGACTAGCGGGTTACAATGAGCAGTTCTTC
TRBV6-6	-	TRBD2	TRBJ2-7	CASSYRERGAKYEQYF	TGTGCCAGCAGTTACAGGGAGCGGGGGGCTAAGTACGAGCAGTACTTC
TRBV29-1	few	TRBD2	TRBJ2-7	CSVAGTSGLSYEQYF	TGCAGCGTCGCCGGGACTAGCGGGCTTTCCTACGAGCAGTACTTC
TRBV9	-	-	TRBJ1-1	CASSAALYGTEAFF	TGTGCCAGCAGCGCCGCGCTTTACGGGACTGAAGCTTTCTTT
TRBV7-3	-	TRBD2	TRBJ2-3	CASSSVAGGPNTQYF	TGTGCCAGCAGCTCCGTAGCGGGGGGGCCAAATACGCAGTATTTT
TRBV7-9	-	TRBD1	TRBJ1-4	CASSSGTETEKLFF	TGTGCCAGCAGCTCTGGGACAGAGACGGAAAAACTGTTTTTT
TRBV27	-	TRBD2	TRBJ2-4	CASGRGAASQYF	TGTGCCAGCGGGAGGGGCGCGGCCAGTCAGTACTTC
TRBV4-3	-	TRBD1	TRBJ1-2	CASSQPGQGFSGYTF	TGCGCCAGCAGCCAACCGGGACAGGGTTTTTCGGGCTACACCTTC
TRBV15	few	-	TRBJ2-7	CATSRVQGSYEQYF	TGTGCCACCAGCAGAGTCCAGGGCTCCTACGAGCAGTACTTC
TRBV7-2	once	-	TRBJ1-2	CASSLRDWGGYGYTF	TGTGCCAGCAGCTTGCGGGACTGGGGGGGGTATGGCTACACCTTC
TRBV27	-	-	TRBJ1-6	CASSTLQVYNSPLHF	TGTGCCAGCAGTACCCTCCAGGTCTATAATTCACCCCTCCACTTT
TRBV4-3	-	-	TRBJ2-2	CASSPGIANTGELFF	TGCGCCAGCAGCCCCGGGATCGCCAACACCGGGGAGCTGTTTTTT
TRBV11-2	-	-	TRBJ2-3	CASSLGGGPDTQYF	TGTGCCAGCAGCTTAGGGGGGGGGCCAGATACGCAGTATTTT
TRBV5-1	-	-	TRBJ1-4	CASSLGGEGEKLFF	TGCGCCAGCAGCTTGGGAGGGGAGGGAGAAAAACTGTTTTTT
TRBV5-6	-	TRBD1	TRBJ1-5	CASSSRGRSNQPQHF	TGTGCCAGCAGCTCCAGGGGGCGATCGAATCAGCCCCAGCATTTT
TRBV7-7	-	-	TRBJ2-2	CASSLSLTGELFF	TGTGCTAGCAGCTTAAGCCTCACCGGGGAGCTGTTTTTT
TRBV6-5	-	TRBD1	TRBJ2-2	CASTTGTGDTGELFF	TGTGCCAGCACCACCGGGACAGGGGACACCGGGGAGCTGTTTTTT
TRBV7-9	-	-	TRBJ1-6	CASTPTADNSPLHF	TGTGCCAGCACCCCGACAGCTGATAATTCACCCCTCCACTTT
TRBV11-2	-	-	TRBJ2-1	CASSLDRGRYNEQFF	TGTGCCAGCAGCTTAGATAGGGGCAGGTACAATGAGCAGTTCTTC
TRBV27	few	TRBD1	TRBJ2-6	CASSLAGTGFSGANVLTF	TGTGCCAGCAGTTTAGCCGGGACAGGGTTCTCTGGGGCCAACGTCCTGACTTTC
TRBV11-3	-	-	TRBJ2-5	CASSPLLNFQETQYF	TGTGCCAGCAGCCCCTTATTAAATTTCCAAGAGACCCAGTACTTC
TRBV4-3	once	-	TRBJ1-5	CASSQVLRDQPQHF	TGCGCCAGCAGCCAAGTCTTGAGAGATCAGCCCCAGCATTTT
TRBV5-1	-	TRBD2	TRBJ2-7	CASSLQTTSGGADEQYF	TGCGCCAGCAGCTTGCAAACAACTAGCGGGGGGGCCGACGAGCAGTACTTC
TRBV2	once	TRBD2	TRBJ2-5	CASSESGLAREQYF	TGTGCCAGCAGTGAATCGGGACTAGCGCGGGAGCAGTACTTC
TRBV27	-	TRBD1	TRBJ2-7	CASSQQGATDEQYF	TGTGCCAGCAGCCAACAGGGGGCGACGGACGAGCAGTACTTC
TRBV5-4	-	TRBD1	TRBJ2-3	CASSFGTGSTDTQYF	TGTGCCAGCAGCTTCGGGACAGGGAGCACAGATACGCAGTATTTT
TRBV27	-	-	TRBJ1-2	CASCRTGGSYGYTF	TGTGCCAGCTGCCGGACGGGGGGATCATATGGCTACACCTTC
TRBV7-9	-	TRBD2	TRBJ2-7	CASSFTSGTVHEQYF	TGTGCCAGCAGCTTTACTAGCGGGACAGTCCACGAGCAGTACTTC
TRBV7-9	-	TRBD1	TRBJ1-5	CASSPLDRGIQPQHF	TGTGCCAGCAGCCCTCTGGACAGGGGGATTCAGCCCCAGCATTTT
TRBV7-6	-	-	TRBJ1-1	CASGIGGVNSEAFF	TGTGCCAGCGGGATTGGGGGGGTGAATTCTGAAGCTTTCTTT
TRBV29-1	few	-	TRBJ2-5	CSVVRGQETQYF	TGCAGCGTTGTTCGGGGACAAGAGACCCAGTACTTC
TRBV9	once	-	TRBJ2-5	CASSARQERQETQYF	TGTGCCAGCAGCGCCAGACAGGAAAGACAAGAGACCCAGTACTTC
TRBV14	few	-	TRBJ1-2	CASSGGSKRPRSNYGYTF	TGTGCCAGCTCCGGAGGAAGCAAGAGACCCCGTTCTAACTATGGCTACACCTTC
TRBV5-1	-	TRBD1	TRBJ1-2	CASSFGTAMAYGYTF	TGCGCCAGCAGCTTCGGGACAGCGATGGCCTATGGCTACACCTTC
TRBV12-5	-	TRBD2	TRBJ2-1	CASGLVLLAGGNEQFF	TGTGCTAGTGGTTTGGTACTACTAGCGGGGGGGAATGAGCAGTTCTTC
TRBV2	-	-	TRBJ1-5	CASSRGVGQPQHF	TGTGCCAGCAGTCGGGGAGTTGGCCAGCCCCAGCATTTT
TRBV4-2	-	-	TRBJ2-5	CASSQEYYNQETQYF	TGTGCCAGCAGCCAAGAATACTACAACCAAGAGACCCAGTACTTC
TRBV19	-	TRBD2	TRBJ2-3	CASSSGGTYTDTQYF	TGTGCCAGTAGTAGCGGGGGAACCTACACAGATACGCAGTATTTT
TRBV6-1	-	TRBD2	TRBJ2-7	CATSDPGLAAYEQYF	TGTGCCACCTCAGATCCGGGACTAGCGGCGTACGAGCAGTACTTC
TRBV7-2	-	TRBD2	TRBJ2-3	CASSLGAGGRTDTQYF	TGTGCCAGCAGCTTAGGTGCGGGGGGCCGGACAGATACGCAGTATTTT
TRBV5-6	-	-	TRBJ1-6	CASSESRGPYNSPLHF	TGTGCCAGCAGCGAGTCCAGGGGCCCCTATAATTCACCCCTCCACTTT
TRBV28	-	-	TRBJ1-2	CASSLGEYGYTF	TGTGCCAGCAGTTTAGGGGAGTATGGCTACACCTTC
TRBV7-3	-	-	TRBJ2-5	CATSPGGILQETQYF	TGTGCCACCTCACCCGGCGGGATCCTCCAAGAGACCCAGTACTTC
TRBV5-8	-	TRBD1	TRBJ2-2	CASSLGRGPPNTGELFF	TGTGCCAGCAGCTTGGGAAGGGGGCCCCCGAACACCGGGGAGCTGTTTTTT
TRBV18	few	-	TRBJ1-2	CASSPPWEGGYTF	TGTGCCAGCTCACCACCGTGGGAGGGTGGCTACACCTTC
TRBV30	-	-	TRBJ1-1	CAWTPGLTEAFF	TGTGCCTGGACCCCGGGACTGACAGAAGCTTTCTTT
TRBV4-3	-	-	TRBJ1-2	CASSQTVAGGYTF	TGCGCCAGCAGCCAGACCGTGGCAGGCGGCTACACCTTC
TRBV29-1	-	TRBD1	TRBJ1-2	CSVLRDRGTYGYTF	TGCAGCGTTCTCCGGGACAGGGGGACTTATGGCTACACCTTC
TRBV30	-	-	TRBJ2-7	CAWSTPRRGYYEQYF	TGTGCCTGGAGTACCCCCCGGAGGGGCTACTACGAGCAGTACTTC
TRBV29-1	few	-	TRBJ2-6	CSVSDSSGANGLTF	TGCAGCGTTTCGGACAGCTCTGGGGCCAACGGCCTGACTTTC
TRBV4-1	-	TRBD2	TRBJ2-2	CASSRGTSGVGELFF	TGCGCCAGCAGCCGCGGTACTAGCGGGGTCGGGGAGCTGTTTTTT
TRBV27	-	-	TRBJ2-1	CASSEGGLFNEQFF	TGTGCCAGCTCAGAGGGGGGGTTGTTCAATGAGCAGTTCTTC